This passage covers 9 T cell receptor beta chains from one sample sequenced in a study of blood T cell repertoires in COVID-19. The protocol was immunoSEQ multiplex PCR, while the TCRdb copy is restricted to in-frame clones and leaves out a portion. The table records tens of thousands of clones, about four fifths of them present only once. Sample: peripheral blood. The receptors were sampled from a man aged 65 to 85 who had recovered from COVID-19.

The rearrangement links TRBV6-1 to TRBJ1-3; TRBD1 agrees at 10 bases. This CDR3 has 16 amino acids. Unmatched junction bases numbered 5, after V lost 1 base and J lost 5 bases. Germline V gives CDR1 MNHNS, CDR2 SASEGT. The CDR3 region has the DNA TGTGCCAGCAGTGAAGTCGGACAGGGGGTCAGAAACACCATATATTTT. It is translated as CASSEVGQGVRNTIYF.

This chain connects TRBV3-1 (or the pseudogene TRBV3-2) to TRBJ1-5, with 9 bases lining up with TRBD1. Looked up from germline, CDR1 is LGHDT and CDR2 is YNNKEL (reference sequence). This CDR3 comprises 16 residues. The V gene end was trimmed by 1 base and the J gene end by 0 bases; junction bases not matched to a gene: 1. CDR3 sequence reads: CASSQGTGDSNQPQHF. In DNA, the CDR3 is TGTGCCAGCAGCCAAGGGACAGGGGATAGCAATCAGCCCCAGCATTTT.

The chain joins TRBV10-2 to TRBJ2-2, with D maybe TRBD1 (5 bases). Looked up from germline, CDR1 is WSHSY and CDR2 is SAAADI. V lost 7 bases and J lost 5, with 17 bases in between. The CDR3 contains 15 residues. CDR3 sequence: CASTPGQGVTGELFF. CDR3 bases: TGCGCCAGCACTCCCGGGCAGGGTGTTACCGGGGAGCTGTTTTTT.

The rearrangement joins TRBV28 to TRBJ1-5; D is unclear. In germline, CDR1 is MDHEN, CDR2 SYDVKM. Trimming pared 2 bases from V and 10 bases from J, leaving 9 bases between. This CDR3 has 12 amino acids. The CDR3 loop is CASSLGATPQHF. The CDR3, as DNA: TGTGCCAGCAGTTTAGGAGCAACCCCCCAGCATTTT. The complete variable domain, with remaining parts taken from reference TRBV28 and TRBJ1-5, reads DVKVTQSSRYLVKRTGEKVFLECVQDMDHENMFWYRQDPGLGLRLIYFSYDVKMKEKGDIPEGYSVSREKKERFSLILESASTNQTSMYLCASSLGATPQHFGDGTRLSIL.

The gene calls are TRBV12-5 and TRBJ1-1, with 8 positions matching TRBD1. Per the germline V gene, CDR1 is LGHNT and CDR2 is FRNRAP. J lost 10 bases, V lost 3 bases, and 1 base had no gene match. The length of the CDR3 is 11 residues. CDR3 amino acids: CASGFDRGAFF. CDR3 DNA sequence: TGTGCTAGTGGTTTCGACAGGGGAGCTTTCTTT.

Here the CDR3 reads CAWSELPLAGYGETGELFF. CDR3 sequence (DNA): TGTGCCTGGAGTGAACTCCCTCTAGCGGGGTATGGGGAGACCGGGGAGCTGTTTTTT. V usage is TRBV30 and J usage is TRBJ2-2; 9 positions match TRBD2. Germline loops: CDR1 GTSNPN, CDR2 SVGIG (reference sequence). The trim removed 1 base at V and 5 bases at J, leaving 17 bases unmatched. The CDR3 covers 19 residues.

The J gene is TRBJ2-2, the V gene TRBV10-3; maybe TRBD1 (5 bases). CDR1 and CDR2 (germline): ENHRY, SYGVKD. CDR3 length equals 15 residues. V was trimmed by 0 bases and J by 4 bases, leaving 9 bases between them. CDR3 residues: CAISESGVGTGELFF. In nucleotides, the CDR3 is TGTGCCATCAGTGAGTCAGGGGTTGGCACCGGGGAGCTGTTTTTT.

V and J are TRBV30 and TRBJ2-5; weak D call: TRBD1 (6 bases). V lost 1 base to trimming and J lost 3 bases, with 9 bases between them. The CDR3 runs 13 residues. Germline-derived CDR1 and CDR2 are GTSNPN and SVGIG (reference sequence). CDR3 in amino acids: CAWSGDRKETQYF. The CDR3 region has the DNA TGTGCCTGGAGTGGTGACAGGAAAGAGACCCAGTACTTC. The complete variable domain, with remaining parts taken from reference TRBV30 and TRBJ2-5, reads SQTIHQWPATLVQPVGSPLSLECTVEGTSNPNLYWYRQAAGRGLQLLFYSVGIGQISSEVPQNLSASRPQDRQFILSSKKLLLSDSGFYLCAWSGDRKETQYFGPGTRLLVL.

Written as DNA, the CDR3 is TGCAGCGGATCACAGGGGATCCAAGAGACCCAGTACTTC. Translating it yields CSGSQGIQETQYF. The chain has TRBV29-1 and TRBJ2-5; 7 bases match TRBD1. This CDR3 contains 13 residues. V gave up 7 bases and J gave up 1 base; unmatched junction bases: 6. Germline V gene data show CDR1 as SQVTM and CDR2 as ANQGSEA.